The 5 T cell receptor beta chains below were found in one sample sequenced in a study of radiotherapy plus CTLA-4 blockade in lung cancer. This table comes from immunoSEQ multiplex PCR, and its TCRdb copy is limited to in-frame clones, with some not included. The table shows about 45,000 clones, with 55% to 80% occurring only once. Here the sequenced sample was peripheral blood, taken from a patient treated with radiotherapy plus ipilimumab. These receptors originate from a human donor with non-small cell lung cancer who had a complete response to radiotherapy plus ipilimumab.

The chain uses TRBV7-9 and TRBJ1-3; D is uncertain. V lost 1 base and J lost 2, with 18 bases in between. Germline V gene sequence: CDR1 SEHNR, CDR2 FQNEAQ (reference sequence). The CDR3 is made up of 18 amino acids. The CDR3 loop reads CASSLVLGPSGTGNTIYF. Written as DNA, the CDR3 is TGTGCCAGCAGCTTAGTTCTTGGGCCCTCAGGTACTGGAAACACCATATATTTT.

The chain combines TRBV29-1 with TRBJ2-7; 8 bases are shared with TRBD1. CDR3 size: 14 residues. V dropped 6 bases and J dropped 6; count of bases not matched to a gene: 13. The germline gives CDR1 SQVTM, CDR2 ANQGSEA. The CDR3 region is CSVTLARGLGEQYF. The CDR3 DNA is TGCAGCGTGACCCTGGCCAGGGGGCTGGGCGAGCAGTACTTC.

The chain couples TRBV19 to TRBJ2-1; weak D call: TRBD1 (6 bases). The CDR3 totals 14 residues. Germline values: CDR1 LNHDA, CDR2 SQIVND (reference sequence). Trimming took 3 bases from V and 8 from J, leaving 14 bases between them. The CDR3 loop reads CASSIRAGDDEQFF. CDR3 in DNA: TGTGCCAGTAGTATCCGGGCAGGGGACGATGAGCAGTTCTTC.

The CDR3 reads CASKLRSGRAKNEQFF. The CDR3 DNA reads as TGTGCCAGCAAGCTTAGGTCCGGGAGGGCCAAGAATGAGCAGTTCTTC. The V gene is TRBV11-2, the J gene TRBJ2-1; the match to TRBD2 covers 8 bases. V shed 7 bases, J shed 7 bases, and the junction held 15 bases outside the gene matches. This CDR3 has 16 amino acids. Germline V gene data show CDR1 as SGHAT and CDR2 as FQNNGV. The entire variable domain, with the rest obtained from reference TRBV11-2 and TRBJ2-1, is as follows: EAGVAQSPRYKIIEKRQSVAFWCNPISGHATLYWYQQILGQGPKLLIQFQNNGVVDDSQLPKDRFSAERLKGVDSTLKIQPAKLEDSAVYLCASKLRSGRAKNEQFFGPGTRLTVL.

This chain uses TRBV5-4 with TRBJ2-5; 8 bases map to TRBD1. V lost 3 bases to trimming and J lost 5 bases; unmatched junction nucleotides: 6. CDR3 size: 14 residues. CDR1 and CDR2 from the germline V gene are SGHNT and YYREEE (reference sequence). The CDR3 region has the DNA TGTGCCAGCAGCTCCCAGGGGGCCCGGGAGACCCAGTACTTC. Its protein is CASSSQGARETQYF.